This section outlines one T cell receptor beta chain sequence together with its context. Its matching antigen is unknown. The source of the sample is a study of cytomegalovirus exposure and HLA in healthy donors. TCRdb's copy holds only in-frame clones and misses some; the assay was immunoSEQ multiplex PCR. This sample yields 65,000 to 70,000 clones, of which about nine tenths are seen a single time; 2.5% to 3.5% belongs to the top ten. Study results and limitations: Reportedly, cytomegalovirus status was diagnosed with high sensitivity and specificity. TCR clusters originating in the first cohort tended to co-occur in the 100 to 150 validation repertoires, according to a later analysis.

Germline trimming cut 4 bases from V and 9 bases from J; bases unmatched to any gene: 10. This CDR3 has 15 amino acids. Germline-derived CDR1 and CDR2 are LNHDA and SQIVND (reference sequence). The receptor was derived from a man between 18 and 29 years old in good health and CMV-seronegative. Sample: PBMCs. The chain employs TRBV19 and TRBJ2-1, with TRBD2 matching over 9 bases. The CDR3 loop reads CASSRTSAALGEQFF. The DNA of the CDR3 is TGTGCCAGTAGTAGGACTAGCGCGGCACTTGGTGAGCAGTTCTTC.